Sequencing of this TCR beta chain was carried out in a study of a mutant IDH1 vaccine in newly diagnosed glioma. Germline loops: CDR1 LNHDA, CDR2 SQIVND (reference sequence). This CDR3 is 13 amino acids long. The ends lost 6 bases at V and 5 bases at J; junction bases unmatched: 5. Notes on this clone: Its matching antigen is unknown.

Study outcomes and limitations: Pseudoprogression apparently lacked any relation to changes in top peripheral T cell clonotypes. In roughly 93% of patients, immune responses induced by the vaccine occurred.

The protocol was immunoSEQ multiplex PCR, while the TCRdb copy is restricted to in-frame clones and leaves out a portion. In the table there are 85,000 to 100,000 clones, roughly 78% of which are singletons. Time point reported: baseline, week 1 (first vaccination visit). The treatment is: pre-vaccination baseline after standard-of-care therapy. Donors' newly diagnosed IDH1-mutant WHO grade 3 or 4 astrocytomas lacked nuclear ATRX. The clonotype originates from a middle-aged man with glioma. The chain links TRBV19 to TRBJ2-7; 9 positions match TRBD1. The sequencing here drew on PBMCs, taken from a glioma patient treated with radiotherapy, temozolomide or both. As DNA, the CDR3 is TGTGCCAGTAGCACAGGGGGCGGGAACGAGCAGTACTTC. Translated: CASSTGGGNEQYF.